The 5 T cell receptor beta chains below all came from one sample that was sequenced in a study of blood T cell repertoires in COVID-19. TCRdb's table, derived via immunoSEQ multiplex PCR, lists solely in-frame clones and lacks some. The repertoire has approximately 390,000 clones, roughly 87% of them found once; the top ten carry approximately 2.1%. Sequencing was carried out using PBMCs or T cells enriched from blood (not recorded which). The receptors come from a woman in her thirties or forties with acute COVID-19.

The chain recombines TRBV11-2 with TRBJ1-3; 7 bases map to TRBD1. The CDR3 is made up of 16 amino acids. CDR1 and CDR2 from the germline V gene are SGHAT and FQNNGV. Trimming at V came to 5 bases and at J to 1 base, leaving 8 bases not matched to a gene. The CDR3 here is CASSQTQGPSGNTIYF. CDR3 nucleotides: TGTGCCAGCAGCCAGACACAGGGGCCTTCTGGAAACACCATATATTTT.

The chain employs TRBV5-1 and TRBJ1-1, with a tentative D call TRBD1 (6 bases). V lost 8 bases and J lost 7, with 15 bases in between. The CDR3 spans 12 residues. Germline lookup yields CDR1 SGHRS and CDR2 YFSETQ. The CDR3 DNA reads as TGCGCCAGTAGCGGGACAACCCGTGAAGCTTTCTTT. Protein product: CASSGTTREAFF.

This clone was counted once. The V call is TRBV5-1, the J call TRBJ2-3; 12 positions agree with TRBD2. Per germline, CDR1 SGHRS and CDR2 YFSETQ. The junction had 12 bases not matched to a gene; V was cut back by 4 bases and J by 0 bases. This CDR3 is built from 19 residues. CDR3 amino acids: CASSTTQPGLAGSTDTQYF. The CDR3 region has the DNA TGCGCCAGCAGCACAACGCAACCGGGACTAGCGGGTAGCACAGATACGCAGTATTTT. The variable domain in full, completed from reference TRBV5-1 and TRBJ2-3, reads KAGVTQTPRYLIKTRGQQVTLSCSPISGHRSVSWYQQTPGQGLQFLFEYFSETQRNKGNFPGRFSGRQFSNSRSEMNVSTLELGDSALYLCASSTTQPGLAGSTDTQYFGPGTRLTVL.

This clone was counted between two and nine times. Here the CDR3 DNA reads TGTGCCAGCAGCCCACAGGGCTCTAATTCACCCCTCCACTTT. Protein sequence: CASSPQGSNSPLHF. V is TRBV7-2 and J is TRBJ1-6, with a tentative D call TRBD1 (6 bases). Germline CDR1 is SGHTA and CDR2 is FQGNSA. The CDR3 has 14 residues. V lost 5 bases, J lost 6 bases, and 11 bases lay in between.

The count of this clone is one. J is TRBJ1-6 and V is TRBV27; TRBD1 is a possible D gene (5 bases). The CDR3 covers 15 residues. With 6 bases removed from V and 7 bases from J, the gap between germline ends came to 16 bases. Looked up from germline, CDR1 is MNHEY and CDR2 is SMNVEV (reference sequence). The CDR3, as DNA: TGTGCCAGCAGCCTCAGCCAGGGAGGGAATTCACCCCTCCACTTT. This encodes CASSLSQGGNSPLHF.